The present TCR beta chain was sequenced within a study of response to subunit inactivated influenza vaccine. Overall study results and limits: With each seasonal influenza vaccination, the authors suggested, few new T cells are recruited.

This clonotype has more than one count but fewer than ten. Its matching antigen is unknown. From the RT-PCR reads, TCRdb called clonotypes with MiXCR, one entry per CDR3 protein. The sample consists of some 570,000 distinct CDR3 sequences, over 9% of them appearing once. A further study also used this sample, focusing on T cells expressing NK-cell markers. That work contributes: UMIs accompanied the 5'RACE template switching by which TCR beta cDNA was made.

The sample was PBMCs from blood, taken on the day of vaccination. The sequence was obtained from a man aged 50 to 60 who received an inactivated influenza vaccine.

The CDR3 reads CASSLVAGTVVYEQYF. The CDR3 DNA reads TGCGCCAGCAGCTTGGTTGCCGGGACAGTGGTCTACGAGCAGTACTTC. V usage is TRBV5-1 and J usage is TRBJ2-7; 7 nucleotides align to TRBD1. Trimming removed 0 bases from V and 3 bases from J; junction bases left unmatched: 9. The CDR3 spans 16 residues. From germline, CDR1 is SGHRS and CDR2 YFSETQ.